This record looks at one TCR beta chain sequence and its context. Its cognate antigen is unknown. Germline assignment: CDR1 SNHLY and CDR2 FYNNEI. The CDR3 totals 16 residues. With V trimmed by 5 bases and J by 4 bases, 7 bases remained unmatched. This sample was included in a study of PD-1 blockade in classical Hodgkin lymphoma. The data were produced by immunoSEQ multiplex PCR, yet TCRdb's version contains in-frame clones alone and is incomplete. The table records about 21,000 clones, around 94% of them present only once. Study results and caveats: When set against healthy donors, newly diagnosed patients were reported to show lower baseline TCR diversity. The drivers behind the repertoire differences, possibly disease activity or prior therapy, remain undefined.

Documented time point: newly diagnosed, previously untreated cHL patient sample. This receptor was identified in a human donor with classical Hodgkin lymphoma. This chain joins TRBV2 and TRBJ2-2; 10 bases agree with TRBD2. Input material: peripheral blood mononuclear cells (PBMCs). The CDR3 DNA follows: TGTGCCAGCAGTCTTATAGCGGGGGGTACCACCGGGGAGCTGTTTTTT. Amino acids: CASSLIAGGTTGELFF.